This paragraph covers one TCR beta chain sequence. Its antigen is unknown. Every sample had a minimum of 6 million PBMCs isolated. V lost 5 bases to trimming and J lost 6 bases; unmatched junction nucleotides: 5. Germline loops: CDR1 MNHEY, CDR2 SVGAGI. This CDR3 is 14 amino acids long. These data originate in a study of blood T cells in healthy people across ages. For the second PCR, which ran for roughly 7 to 11 cycles, a sample-barcoded 5' primer and a J-beta primer mix were used. Template switching added a 12-random-nucleotide identifier to every cDNA molecule. TCRdb re-analysed the 5' RACE reads in MiXCR, keeping a single row per CDR3 protein. The sample holds about 1,400,000 distinct CDR3 sequences, 42% seen once. Study observations and caveats: Older individuals had lower TCR beta diversity per million T cells (the decline was roughly linear). Long-lived donors carried more naive CD4+ cells and greater diversity than aged donors.

The sequenced sample was blood. The V gene is TRBV6-5, the J gene TRBJ2-4, with 9 bases aligning to TRBD1. This clonotype was obtained from a young woman in good health. CDR3 sequence reads: CASSPTGGGNIQYF. CDR3 bases: TGTGCCAGCAGTCCTACAGGGGGCGGAAACATTCAGTACTTC.